A selection of T cell receptor beta chains follows, all from one sample in a study of shared clonotypes between healthy human individuals. TCRdb's copy holds only in-frame clones and misses some; the assay was immunoSEQ multiplex PCR. The table records about 820,000 clones, around 92% of them present only once. The sequenced material came from naive CD8+ T cells sorted from blood. The receptors here all came from a man aged 25 to 45 in good health. CDR3s include the opening cysteine and the closing phenylalanine or tryptophan. The D gene is left open where the match is weak. Clone sizes are given selectively: once, few, many, or a class where the clone is expanded.

d_call,v_call,clone_size,j_call,cdr3_aa,cdr3_nt
-,TRBV11-2,-,TRBJ2-3,CASSRLADTQYF,TGTGCCAGCAGCCGACTGGCAGATACGCAGTATTTT
-,TRBV9,-,TRBJ2-2,CASGTGELFF,TGTGCCAGCGGGACCGGGGAGCTGTTTTTT
-,TRBV6-5,-,TRBJ2-7,CASTGTSYEQYF,TGTGCCAGCACCGGGACGTCCTACGAGCAGTACTTC
-,TRBV29-1,-,TRBJ2-2,CSVRISNTGELFF,TGCAGCGTGCGGATCTCAAACACCGGGGAGCTGTTTTTT
TRBD2,TRBV10-2,-,TRBJ2-1,CASTGLASYNEQFF,TGCGCCAGCACTGGACTAGCGTCCTACAATGAGCAGTTCTTC
-,TRBV14,-,TRBJ2-7,CASSPSHLYEQYF,TGTGCCAGCAGCCCCAGCCACCTCTACGAGCAGTACTTC
-,TRBV7-2,-,TRBJ2-1,CASSLGRGRNNEQFF,TGTGCCAGCAGCTTAGGTCGAGGCAGAAACAATGAGCAGTTCTTC
TRBD1,TRBV29-1,-,TRBJ1-1,CSANTGDTEAFF,TGCAGCGCAAACACAGGGGACACTGAAGCTTTCTTT
-,TRBV21-1,-,TRBJ2-7,CASSKGEGLAEYEQYF,TGTGCCAGCAGCAAAGGAGAGGGACTAGCGGAGTACGAGCAGTACTTC
-,TRBV10-3,-,TRBJ2-5,CAIRQDGSPETQYF,TGTGCCATCAGGCAGGACGGGAGTCCCGAGACCCAGTACTTC
TRBD2,TRBV6-5,once,TRBJ2-1,CASRTSAVYNEQFF,TGTGCCAGCAGGACTAGCGCCGTCTACAATGAGCAGTTCTTC
TRBD2,TRBV5-6,once,TRBJ2-1,CASSLGSSGRAGQFF,TGTGCCAGCAGCTTGGGATCTAGCGGGAGGGCCGGGCAGTTCTTC
TRBD2,TRBV7-9,-,TRBJ2-7,CASSHSGLAGLYEQYF,TGTGCCAGCAGTCATTCGGGACTAGCGGGATTATACGAGCAGTACTTC